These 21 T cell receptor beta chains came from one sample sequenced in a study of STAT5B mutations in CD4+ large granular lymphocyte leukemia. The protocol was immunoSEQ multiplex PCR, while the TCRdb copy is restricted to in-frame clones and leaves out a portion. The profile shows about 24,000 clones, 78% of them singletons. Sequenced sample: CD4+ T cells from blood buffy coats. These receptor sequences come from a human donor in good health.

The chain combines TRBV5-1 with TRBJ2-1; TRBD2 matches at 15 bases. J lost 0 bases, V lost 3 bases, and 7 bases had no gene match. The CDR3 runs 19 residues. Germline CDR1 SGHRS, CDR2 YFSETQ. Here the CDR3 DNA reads TGCGCCAGCAGCTCGGAGGGGACTAGCGGGGGGCGCTCCTACAATGAGCAGTTCTTC. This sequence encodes CASSSEGTSGGRSYNEQFF.

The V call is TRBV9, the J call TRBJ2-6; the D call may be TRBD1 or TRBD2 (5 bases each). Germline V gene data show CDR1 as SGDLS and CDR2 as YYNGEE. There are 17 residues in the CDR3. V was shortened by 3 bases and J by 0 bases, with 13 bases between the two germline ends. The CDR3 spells CASSASWGNSGANVLTF. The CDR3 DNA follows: TGTGCCAGCAGCGCGTCGTGGGGGAACTCTGGGGCCAACGTCCTGACTTTC.

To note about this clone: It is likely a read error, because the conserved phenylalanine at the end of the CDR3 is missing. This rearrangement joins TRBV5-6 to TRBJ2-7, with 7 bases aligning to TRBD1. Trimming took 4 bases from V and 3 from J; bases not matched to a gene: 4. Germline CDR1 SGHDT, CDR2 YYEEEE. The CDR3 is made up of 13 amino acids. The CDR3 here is CASSLTGVYEQYL. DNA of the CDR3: TGTGCCAGCAGCCTAACAGGGGTCTACGAGCAGTACCTC.

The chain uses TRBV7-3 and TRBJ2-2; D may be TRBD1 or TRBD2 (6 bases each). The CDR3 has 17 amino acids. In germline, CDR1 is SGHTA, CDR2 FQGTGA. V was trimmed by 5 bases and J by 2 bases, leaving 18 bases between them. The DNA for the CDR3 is TGTGCCAGCAGCCCGAGAGGGGGACTTTCCAACACCGGGGAGCTGTTTTTT. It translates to CASSPRGGLSNTGELFF.

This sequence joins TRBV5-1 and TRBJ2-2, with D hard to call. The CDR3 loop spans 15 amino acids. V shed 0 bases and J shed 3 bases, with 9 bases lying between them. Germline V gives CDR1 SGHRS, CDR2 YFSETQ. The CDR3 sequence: CASSLAAGYTGELFF. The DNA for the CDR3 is TGCGCCAGCAGCTTGGCAGCTGGCTACACCGGGGAGCTGTTTTTT. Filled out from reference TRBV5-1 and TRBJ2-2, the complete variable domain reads KAGVTQTPRYLIKTRGQQVTLSCSPISGHRSVSWYQQTPGQGLQFLFEYFSETQRNKGNFPGRFSGRQFSNSRSEMNVSTLELGDSALYLCASSLAAGYTGELFFGEGSRLTVL.

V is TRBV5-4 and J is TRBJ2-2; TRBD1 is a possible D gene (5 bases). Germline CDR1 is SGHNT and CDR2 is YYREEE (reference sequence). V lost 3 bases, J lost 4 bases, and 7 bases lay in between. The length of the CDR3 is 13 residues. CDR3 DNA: TGTGCCAGCAGCTACAGGATCACCGGGGAGCTGTTTTTT. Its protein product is CASSYRITGELFF.

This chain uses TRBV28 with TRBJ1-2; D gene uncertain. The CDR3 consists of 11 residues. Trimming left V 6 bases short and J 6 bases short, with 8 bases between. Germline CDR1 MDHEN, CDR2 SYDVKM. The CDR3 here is CASSLSHGYTF. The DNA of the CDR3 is TGTGCCAGCAGCCTGAGTCATGGCTACACCTTC.

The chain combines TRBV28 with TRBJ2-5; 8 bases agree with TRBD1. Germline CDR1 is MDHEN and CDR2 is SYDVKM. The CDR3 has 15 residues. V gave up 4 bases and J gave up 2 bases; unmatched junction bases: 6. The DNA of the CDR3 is TGTGCCAGCAGTTCCCTTACAGGGGGGCAAGAGACCCAGTACTTC. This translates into CASSSLTGGQETQYF.

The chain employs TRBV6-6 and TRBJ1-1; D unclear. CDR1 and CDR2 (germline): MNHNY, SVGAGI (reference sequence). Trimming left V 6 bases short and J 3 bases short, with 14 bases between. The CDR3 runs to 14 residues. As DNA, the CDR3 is TGTGCCAGCAGCCTCGGACGTAGTGACACTGAAGCTTTCTTT. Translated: CASSLGRSDTEAFF.

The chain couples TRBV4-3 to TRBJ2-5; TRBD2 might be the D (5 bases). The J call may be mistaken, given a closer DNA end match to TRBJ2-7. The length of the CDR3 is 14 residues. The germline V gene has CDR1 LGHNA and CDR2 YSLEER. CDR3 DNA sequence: TGCGCCAGCAGCCAAGTCGTGGGCCGGGGCGAGCAGTACTTC. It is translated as CASSQVVGRGEQYF.

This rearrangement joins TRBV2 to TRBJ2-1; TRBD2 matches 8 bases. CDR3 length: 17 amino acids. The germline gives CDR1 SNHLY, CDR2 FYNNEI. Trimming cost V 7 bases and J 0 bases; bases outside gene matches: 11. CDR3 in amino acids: CASNRRGGGPSYNEQFF. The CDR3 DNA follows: TGTGCCAGCAACCGGAGAGGCGGGGGGCCCTCCTACAATGAGCAGTTCTTC.

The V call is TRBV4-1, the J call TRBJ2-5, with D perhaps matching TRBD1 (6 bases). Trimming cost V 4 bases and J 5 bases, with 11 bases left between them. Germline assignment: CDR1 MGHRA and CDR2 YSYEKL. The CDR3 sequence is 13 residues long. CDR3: CASSLTGPETQYF. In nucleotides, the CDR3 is TGCGCCAGCAGCCTAACAGGGCCGGAGACCCAGTACTTC.

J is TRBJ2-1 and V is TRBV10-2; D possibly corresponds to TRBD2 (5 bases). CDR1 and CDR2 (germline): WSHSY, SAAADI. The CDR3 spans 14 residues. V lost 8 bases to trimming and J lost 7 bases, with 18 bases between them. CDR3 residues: CASRVLGPGNEQFF. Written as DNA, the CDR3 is TGCGCCAGCCGCGTACTGGGTCCGGGAAATGAGCAGTTCTTC.

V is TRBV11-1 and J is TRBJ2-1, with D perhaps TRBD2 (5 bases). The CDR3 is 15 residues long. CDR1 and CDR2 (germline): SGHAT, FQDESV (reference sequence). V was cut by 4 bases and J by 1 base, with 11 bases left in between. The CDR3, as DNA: TGTGCCAGCAGCTCACTAGGCCGTTCCTACAATGAGCAGTTCTTC. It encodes CASSSLGRSYNEQFF. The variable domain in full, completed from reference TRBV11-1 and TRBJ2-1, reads EAEVAQSPRYKITEKSQAVAFWCDPISGHATLYWYRQILGQGPELLVQFQDESVVDDSQLPKDRFSAERLKGVDSTLKIQPAELGDSAMYLCASSSLGRSYNEQFFGPGTRLTVL.

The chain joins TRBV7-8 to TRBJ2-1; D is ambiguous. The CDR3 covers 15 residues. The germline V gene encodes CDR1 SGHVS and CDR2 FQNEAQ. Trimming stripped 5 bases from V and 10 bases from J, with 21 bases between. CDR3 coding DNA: TGTGCCAGCAGCCCGGCCCGGGTCTCGGCGCACGAGCAGTTCTTC. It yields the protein CASSPARVSAHEQFF.

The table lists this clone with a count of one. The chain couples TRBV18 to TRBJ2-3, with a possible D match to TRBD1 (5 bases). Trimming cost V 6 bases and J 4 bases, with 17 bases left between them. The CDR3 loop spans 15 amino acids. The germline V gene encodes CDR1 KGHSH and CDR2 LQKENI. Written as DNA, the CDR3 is TGTGCCAGCTCCAACCAGGGTGCTGGCGCAGATACGCAGTATTTT. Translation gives CASSNQGAGADTQYF.

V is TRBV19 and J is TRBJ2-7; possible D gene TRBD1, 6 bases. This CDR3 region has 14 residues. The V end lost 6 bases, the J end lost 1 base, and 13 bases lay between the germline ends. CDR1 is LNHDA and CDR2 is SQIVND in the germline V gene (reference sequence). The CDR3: CASRSGHSSYEQYF. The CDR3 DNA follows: TGTGCCAGTAGATCGGGACACTCTTCCTACGAGCAGTACTTC. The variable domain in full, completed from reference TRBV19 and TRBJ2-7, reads DGGITQSPKYLFRKEGQNVTLSCEQNLNHDAMYWYRQDPGQGLRLIYYSQIVNDFQKGDIAEGYSVSREKKESFPLTVTSAQKNPTAFYLCASRSGHSSYEQYFGPGTRLTVT.

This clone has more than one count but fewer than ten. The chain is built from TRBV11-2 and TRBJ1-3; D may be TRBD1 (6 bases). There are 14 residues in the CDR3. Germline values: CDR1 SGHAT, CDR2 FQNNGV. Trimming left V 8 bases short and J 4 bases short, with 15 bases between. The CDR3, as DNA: TGTGCCAGCGAAAGGGGGAGAGGAGGAAACACCATATATTTT. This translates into CASERGRGGNTIYF.

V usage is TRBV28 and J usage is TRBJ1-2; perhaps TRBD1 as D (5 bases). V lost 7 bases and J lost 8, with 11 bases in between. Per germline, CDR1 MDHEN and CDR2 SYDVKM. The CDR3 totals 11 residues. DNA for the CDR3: TGTGCCAGCACCAGGGCCTGGGGCTACACCTTC. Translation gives CASTRAWGYTF.

The CDR3 DNA reads TGTGCCAGCAGTGAAACCATTGGGGGTTATGGCTACACCTTC. It translates to CASSETIGGYGYTF. V usage is TRBV2 and J usage is TRBJ1-2; possible D gene TRBD1, 5 bases. The V end was cut by 2 bases, the J end by 5 bases, with 12 bases between. CDR3 length: 14 residues. Germline CDR1 and CDR2: SNHLY and FYNNEI.

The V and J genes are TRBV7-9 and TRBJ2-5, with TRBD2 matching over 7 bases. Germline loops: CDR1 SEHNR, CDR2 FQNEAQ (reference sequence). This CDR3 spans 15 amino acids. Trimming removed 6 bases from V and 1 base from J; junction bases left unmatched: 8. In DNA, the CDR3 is TGTGCCAGCAGTTGGGAGGGAACCTTCCAAGAGACCCAGTACTTC. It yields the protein CASSWEGTFQETQYF.